One sample yielded the 29 T cell receptor beta chains listed below, sequenced in a study of blood T cell repertoires in COVID-19. Sequencing used immunoSEQ multiplex PCR; TCRdb keeps in-frame clones, though not all of them. Found here are around 70,000 clones, roughly nine tenths of them singletons; the top ten hold approximately 2.8%. The sample consisted of peripheral blood. These receptors were collected from a man in his fifties or sixties with COVID-19, enrolled during active disease.

The V and J genes are TRBV19 and TRBJ2-2; 10 bases fit TRBD2. The germline V gene encodes CDR1 LNHDA and CDR2 SQIVND (reference sequence). This CDR3 contains 15 residues. V shed 3 bases and J 6 bases; nucleotides not matched to a gene: 4. The CDR3 nucleotides read TGTGCCAGTAGTATTGAAAGCGGGAGGGCCGGGGAGCTGTTTTTT. Its translation: CASSIESGRAGELFF.

V is TRBV6-5 and J is TRBJ1-2; 7 bases match TRBD1. The length of the CDR3 is 11 residues. In germline, CDR1 is MNHEY, CDR2 SVGAGI. The V and J ends lost 8 bases and 5 bases, in that order; junction bases with no gene match: 2. CDR3 DNA: TGTGCCAGCCGGACAGGATATGGCTACACCTTC. This translates into CASRTGYGYTF.

The CDR3 DNA is TGTGCCAGCAGCTTAGGGAGGGATACGCAGTATTTT. As protein: CASSLGRDTQYF. The V call is TRBV7-3, the J call TRBJ2-3; TRBD2 is a possible D gene (6 bases). The V and J ends lost 2 bases and 6 bases respectively, with 6 bases between them. Germline lookup yields CDR1 SGHTA and CDR2 FQGTGA. This CDR3 is built from 12 residues.

This chain links TRBV30 with TRBJ1-1, with D maybe TRBD1 (6 bases). The CDR3 consists of 15 residues. The germline V and J ends were trimmed by 3 bases and 0 bases, with 14 bases remaining between them. The germline V gene has CDR1 GTSNPN and CDR2 SVGIG (reference sequence). DNA of the CDR3: TGTGCCTGGAGCCCCGACAGGTCGATGAACACTGAAGCTTTCTTT. Protein sequence: CAWSPDRSMNTEAFF.

V usage is TRBV19 and J usage is TRBJ2-2; a weak D match, TRBD2 (5 bases). Looked up from germline, CDR1 is LNHDA and CDR2 is SQIVND (reference sequence). CDR3 size: 15 residues. V was shortened by 3 bases and J by 8 bases, with 16 bases between the two germline ends. For the CDR3, the DNA is TGTGCCAGTAGTATGTTGGAGAGGAGGTCTGGGGAGCTGTTTTTT. Protein sequence: CASSMLERRSGELFF.

This clone was seen once. This chain connects TRBV7-2 to TRBJ2-7; possibly TRBD1 for D (6 bases). CDR1 and CDR2 (germline): SGHTA, FQGNSA. The CDR3 has 15 amino acids. Between the trimmed V and J ends, which lost 3 bases and 3 bases, there was a span of 15 bases. The CDR3 DNA is TGTGCCAGCAGCTTGGTCTCAGGGGTGAGCTACGAGCAGTACTTC. Protein product: CASSLVSGVSYEQYF.

This clone was counted a single time. The gene calls are TRBV5-5 and TRBJ2-1; 9 nucleotides align to TRBD1. The CDR3 is 16 residues long. The J segment lost 8 bases and the V segment lost 0 bases, leaving 9 bases of the junction unmatched. CDR1 is SGHKS, CDR2 YYEKEE, per germline (reference sequence). CDR3 amino acids: CASSLARDRDMDEQFF. The CDR3 coding sequence is TGTGCCAGCAGCTTGGCAAGGGACAGGGACATGGATGAGCAGTTCTTC.

The chain joins TRBV4-2 to TRBJ2-3; 7 nucleotides line up with TRBD1. V lost 1 base and J lost 2; bases outside the gene matches: 6. CDR3 length equals 16 residues. Germline lookup yields CDR1 LGHNA and CDR2 YNFKEQ. In DNA, the CDR3 is TGTGCCAGCAGCCAAGCTTCTGGGACAGCCACAGATACGCAGTATTTT. Amino acids: CASSQASGTATDTQYF.

The chain links TRBV3-1 (or the pseudogene TRBV3-2) to TRBJ2-1; D is possibly TRBD1 (6 bases). V gave up 1 base and J gave up 5 bases, with 15 bases separating them. The CDR3 sequence is 16 residues long. Germline loops: CDR1 LGHDT, CDR2 YNNKEL (reference sequence). The chain's CDR3 is CASSQGLGQGNNEQFF. The CDR3 coding sequence is TGTGCCAGCAGCCAAGGTTTAGGGCAGGGGAACAATGAGCAGTTCTTC.

The chain couples TRBV5-1 to TRBJ2-3, with D possibly being TRBD2 (5 bases). The CDR3 has 14 amino acids. Trimming removed 2 bases at V and 4 bases at J, with 11 bases between. Germline values: CDR1 SGHRS, CDR2 YFSETQ. The CDR3 region is CASSFSGTADTQYF. The CDR3 DNA follows: TGCGCCAGCAGCTTCAGCGGCACAGCAGATACGCAGTATTTT.

CDR3 amino acids: CASSPEEREVQETQYF. In DNA, the CDR3 is TGTGCCAGCAGCCCCGAGGAGCGGGAGGTTCAAGAGACCCAGTACTTC. The V call is TRBV6-2 or TRBV6-3, the J call TRBJ2-5, with TRBD2 identical over 9 bases. Trimming cost V 6 bases and J 2 bases; bases outside gene matches: 10. This CDR3 region has 16 residues. Germline V gene data show CDR1 as MNHEY and CDR2 as SVGEGT.

The rearrangement links TRBV7-2 to TRBJ2-6; 10 bases line up with TRBD2. V lost 0 bases to trimming and J lost 2 bases; unmatched junction nucleotides: 4. Germline loops: CDR1 SGHTA, CDR2 FQGNSA. This CDR3 spans 18 amino acids. The chain's CDR3 is CASSLALAGAAGANVLTF. As DNA, the CDR3 is TGTGCCAGCAGCTTAGCGCTAGCGGGAGCGGCTGGGGCCAACGTCCTGACTTTC.

This chain connects TRBV7-3 to TRBJ2-3; 9 positions agree with TRBD1. This CDR3 contains 13 residues. Germline V gene data show CDR1 as SGHTA and CDR2 as FQGTGA. The V and J ends lost 4 bases and 6 bases, in that order; junction bases with no gene match: 2. CDR3 bases: TGTGCCAGCAGCTCCGGGACAGGGGATACGCAGTATTTT. Amino acid sequence: CASSSGTGDTQYF.

This chain uses TRBV27 with TRBJ1-1, with TRBD1 as a possible D gene (5 bases). CDR3 length: 15 amino acids. V lost 3 bases and J 3 bases, leaving 14 bases between the germline ends. Germline V gene data show CDR1 as MNHEY and CDR2 as SMNVEV (reference sequence). This CDR3 is CASSFSHRGDTEAFF. For the CDR3, the DNA is TGTGCCAGCAGTTTTTCCCACCGGGGGGACACTGAAGCTTTCTTT.

The chain recombines TRBV11-2 with TRBJ2-2, with D hard to call. CDR3 length equals 13 residues. From germline, CDR1 is SGHAT and CDR2 FQNNGV. V lost 3 bases and J 5 bases, leaving 7 bases between the germline ends. The CDR3 is CASSLYKTGELFF. In nucleotides, the CDR3 is TGTGCCAGCAGCTTGTATAAAACCGGGGAGCTGTTTTTT.

The J gene is TRBJ1-1, the V gene TRBV29-1; no definite D call. This CDR3 region has 12 residues. Germline values: CDR1 SQVTM, CDR2 ANQGSEA. V lost 2 bases, J lost 1 base, and 5 bases lay in between. The CDR3 sequence is CSVEQSNTEAFF. The DNA for the CDR3 is TGCAGCGTTGAACAGTCGAACACTGAAGCTTTCTTT. The full variable domain, in which reference TRBV29-1 and TRBJ1-1 provide the parts outside the CDR3, is SAVISQKPSRDICQRGTSLTIQCQVDSQVTMMFWYRQQPGQSLTLIATANQGSEATYESGFVIDKFPISRPNLTFSTLTVSNMSPEDSSIYLCSVEQSNTEAFFGQGTRLTVV.

J is TRBJ2-5 and V is TRBV19, with D tentatively TRBD2 (6 bases). Trimming pared 3 bases from V and 4 bases from J, leaving 12 bases between. The germline V gene has CDR1 LNHDA and CDR2 SQIVND (reference sequence). This CDR3 contains 14 residues. The chain's CDR3 is CASSMGGGVETQYF. In nucleotides, the CDR3 is TGTGCCAGTAGTATGGGGGGTGGAGTAGAGACCCAGTACTTC.

The chain links TRBV20-1 to TRBJ1-1, with D unclear. This CDR3 has 11 amino acids. Germline values: CDR1 DFQATT, CDR2 SNEGSKA (reference sequence). The CDR3 nucleotides read TGCAGCCTATCGTACGGCACTGAAGCTTTCTTT. Protein: CSLSYGTEAFF.

The genes are TRBV6-5 and TRBJ2-7, with D maybe TRBD2 (5 bases). Germline CDR1 is MNHEY and CDR2 is SVGAGI. The CDR3 length is 11 residues. The CDR3 region is CVAGPAYEQYV. In DNA form, the CDR3 reads TGTGTCGCGGGCCCAGCCTACGAGCAGTACGTC.

This chain joins TRBV19 and TRBJ2-5; TRBD1 matches at 7 bases. This CDR3 spans 15 amino acids. Germline V gene data show CDR1 as LNHDA and CDR2 as SQIVND (reference sequence). V was pared by 5 bases and J by 2 bases, with 8 bases of the junction left unmatched. The CDR3: CASSSAGTAQETQYF. CDR3 DNA: TGTGCCAGTAGTTCCGCTGGGACAGCTCAAGAGACCCAGTACTTC.

This clone appeared a single time. At one end the junction does not follow the germline gene, possibly because of a read error. V usage is TRBV7-7 and J usage is TRBJ2-2, with a weak D call TRBD1 (5 bases). This CDR3 has 15 amino acids. Germline V lookup: CDR1 SSHAT, CDR2 FNYEAQ (reference sequence). This CDR3 reads CASSLGREGTGELFF. DNA of the CDR3: TGTGCTAGCAGCTTAGGCAGGGAAGGCACCGGGGAGCTGTTTTTT.

V is TRBV15 and J is TRBJ2-1; D gene ambiguous. Germline-derived CDR1 and CDR2 are LNHNV and YYDKDF (reference sequence). CDR3 length: 14 amino acids. Trimming shortened V by 1 base and J by 5 bases, and 9 bases separated the two germline ends. CDR3 region: CATSRAPENNEQFF. The CDR3, as DNA: TGTGCCACCAGCAGAGCGCCGGAGAACAATGAGCAGTTCTTC.

The chain links TRBV27 to TRBJ2-3, with D perhaps TRBD1 (7 bases). The V gene's germline CDR1 is MNHEY and CDR2 SMNVEV (reference sequence). Trimming shortened V by 3 bases and J by 1 base, and 14 bases separated the two germline ends. The CDR3 length is 16 residues. This chain's CDR3 is CASSFLRGTGTDTQYF. The CDR3 DNA reads TGTGCCAGCAGTTTCTTGCGCGGGACAGGCACAGATACGCAGTATTTT.

The chain recombines TRBV6-2 or TRBV6-3 with TRBJ2-3; D call uncertain. From germline, CDR1 is MNHEY and CDR2 SVGEGT. V lost 0 bases to trimming and J lost 6 bases, with 13 bases between them. The CDR3 has 15 residues. CDR3 sequence: CASSYSPQSADTQYF. CDR3 nucleotide sequence: TGTGCCAGCAGTTACTCGCCCCAAAGTGCGGATACGCAGTATTTT.

The gene calls are TRBV21-1 and TRBJ2-7; the table's D call of TRBD2 was not tested on the DNA. TRBV21-1 is flagged as a pseudogene. CDR3 length equals 11 residues. CDR3 in DNA: TGTGCCAGCAGCAGGTTGGAGGAGCAGTACTTC. Protein sequence: CASSRLEEQYF.

The chain joins TRBV27 to TRBJ1-2, with a possible D match to TRBD1 (6 bases). V was clipped by 0 bases and J by 8 bases, with 10 bases between them. CDR1 and CDR2 from the germline V gene are MNHEY and SMNVEV (reference sequence). This CDR3 has 13 amino acids. CDR3 sequence reads: CASSLSGATGYTF. The CDR3 coding sequence is TGTGCCAGCAGTTTATCGGGGGCCACGGGCTACACCTTC.

This clone appeared a single time. J is TRBJ2-1 and V is TRBV7-2, with a possible D match to TRBD1 (5 bases). This CDR3 is 14 amino acids long. The germline V and J ends were trimmed by 6 bases and 5 bases, with 14 bases remaining between them. The germline V gene encodes CDR1 SGHTA and CDR2 FQGNSA. The CDR3, as DNA: TGTGCCAGCAGTCGCACGATACAGGACAATGAGCAGTTCTTC. This encodes CASSRTIQDNEQFF.

In DNA, the CDR3 is TGTGCCAGCAGCGTAGGCGGCGGGAGGGCAGATACGCAGTATTTT. The encoded protein is CASSVGGGRADTQYF. The rearrangement links TRBV9 to TRBJ2-3; TRBD2 matches 9 bases. The CDR3 covers 15 residues. The V gene end was trimmed by 0 bases and the J gene end by 4 bases; junction bases not matched to a gene: 3. CDR1 and CDR2 from the germline V gene are SGDLS and YYNGEE.

CDR3 residues: CASSSVQGVATGELFF. DNA of the CDR3: TGTGCCAGCAGCTCCGTACAGGGGGTGGCCACCGGGGAGCTGTTTTTT. The chain combines TRBV5-6 with TRBJ2-2; 8 bases fit TRBD1. The germline V gene has CDR1 SGHDT and CDR2 YYEEEE. The V segment lost 3 bases and the J segment 4 bases; nucleotides outside the gene matches: 8. The CDR3 is made up of 16 amino acids.